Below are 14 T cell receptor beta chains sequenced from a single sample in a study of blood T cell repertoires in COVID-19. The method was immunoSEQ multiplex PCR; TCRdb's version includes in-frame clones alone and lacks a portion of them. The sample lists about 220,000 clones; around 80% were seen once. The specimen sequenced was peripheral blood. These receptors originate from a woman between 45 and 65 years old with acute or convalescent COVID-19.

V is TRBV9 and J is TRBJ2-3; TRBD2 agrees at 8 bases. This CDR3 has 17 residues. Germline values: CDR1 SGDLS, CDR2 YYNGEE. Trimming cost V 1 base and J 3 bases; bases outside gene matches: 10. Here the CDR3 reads CASSVTRGAEATDTQYF. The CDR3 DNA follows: TGTGCCAGCAGCGTAACGCGGGGGGCTGAGGCGACAGATACGCAGTATTTT. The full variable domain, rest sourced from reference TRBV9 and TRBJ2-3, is DSGVTQTPKHLITATGQRVTLRCSPRSGDLSVYWYQQSLDQGLQFLIQYYNGEERAKGNILERFSAQQFPDLHSELNLSSLELGDSALYFCASSVTRGAEATDTQYFGPGTRLTVL.

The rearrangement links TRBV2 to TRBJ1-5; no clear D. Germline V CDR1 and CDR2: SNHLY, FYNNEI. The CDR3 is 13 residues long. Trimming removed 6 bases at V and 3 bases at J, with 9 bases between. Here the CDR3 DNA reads TGTGCCAGCAGCCGGTCGTCCAATCAGCCCCAGCATTTT. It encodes CASSRSSNQPQHF.

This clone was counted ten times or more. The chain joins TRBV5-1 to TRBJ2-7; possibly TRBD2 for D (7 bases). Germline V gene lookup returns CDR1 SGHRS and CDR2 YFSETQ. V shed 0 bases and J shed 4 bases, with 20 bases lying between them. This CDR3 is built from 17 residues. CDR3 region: CASSLEGGLGRGYEQYF. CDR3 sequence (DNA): TGCGCCAGCAGCTTGGAGGGGGGGCTCGGAAGAGGATACGAGCAGTACTTC.

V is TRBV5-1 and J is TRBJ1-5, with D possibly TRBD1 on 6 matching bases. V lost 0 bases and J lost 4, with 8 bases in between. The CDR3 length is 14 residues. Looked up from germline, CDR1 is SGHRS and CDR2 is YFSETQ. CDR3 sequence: CASSLGDTNQPQHF. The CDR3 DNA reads TGCGCCAGCAGCTTGGGGGACACGAATCAGCCCCAGCATTTT. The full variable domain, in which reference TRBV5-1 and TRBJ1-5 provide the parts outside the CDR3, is KAGVTQTPRYLIKTRGQQVTLSCSPISGHRSVSWYQQTPGQGLQFLFEYFSETQRNKGNFPGRFSGRQFSNSRSEMNVSTLELGDSALYLCASSLGDTNQPQHFGDGTRLSIL.

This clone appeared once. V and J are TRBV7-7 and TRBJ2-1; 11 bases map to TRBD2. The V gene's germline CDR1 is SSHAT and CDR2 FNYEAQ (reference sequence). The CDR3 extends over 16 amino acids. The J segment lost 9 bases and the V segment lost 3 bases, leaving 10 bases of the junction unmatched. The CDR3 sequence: CASSLSILAGGGEQFF. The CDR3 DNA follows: TGTGCCAGCAGCTTGAGTATCCTAGCGGGAGGAGGTGAGCAGTTCTTC. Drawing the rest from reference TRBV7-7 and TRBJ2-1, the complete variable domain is GAGVSQSPRYKVTKRGQDVTLRCDPISSHATLYWYQQALGQGPEFLTYFNYEAQPDKSGLPSDRFSAERPEGSISTLTIQRTEQRDSAMYRCASSLSILAGGGEQFFGPGTRLTVL.

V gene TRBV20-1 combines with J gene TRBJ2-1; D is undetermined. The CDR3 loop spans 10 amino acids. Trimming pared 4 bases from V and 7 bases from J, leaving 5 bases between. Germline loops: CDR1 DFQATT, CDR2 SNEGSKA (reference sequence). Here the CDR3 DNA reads TGCAGTGCTATGGAGAATGAGCAGTTCTTC. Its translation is CSAMENEQFF.

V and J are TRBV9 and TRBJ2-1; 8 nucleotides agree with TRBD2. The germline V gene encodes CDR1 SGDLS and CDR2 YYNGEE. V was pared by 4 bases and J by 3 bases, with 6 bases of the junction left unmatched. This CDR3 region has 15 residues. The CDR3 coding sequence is TGTGCCAGCAGCCCCCAACTAGCGGACTACAATGAGCAGTTCTTC. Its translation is CASSPQLADYNEQFF. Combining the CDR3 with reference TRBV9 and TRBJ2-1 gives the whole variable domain DSGVTQTPKHLITATGQRVTLRCSPRSGDLSVYWYQQSLDQGLQFLIQYYNGEERAKGNILERFSAQQFPDLHSELNLSSLELGDSALYFCASSPQLADYNEQFFGPGTRLTVL.

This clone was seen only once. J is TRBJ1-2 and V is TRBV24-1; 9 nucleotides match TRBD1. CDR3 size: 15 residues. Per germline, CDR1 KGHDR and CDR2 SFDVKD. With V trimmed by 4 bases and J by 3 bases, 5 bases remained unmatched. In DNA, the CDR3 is TGTGCCACCAGTGACCCGGGACAGGGATACTATGGCTACACCTTC. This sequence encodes CATSDPGQGYYGYTF.

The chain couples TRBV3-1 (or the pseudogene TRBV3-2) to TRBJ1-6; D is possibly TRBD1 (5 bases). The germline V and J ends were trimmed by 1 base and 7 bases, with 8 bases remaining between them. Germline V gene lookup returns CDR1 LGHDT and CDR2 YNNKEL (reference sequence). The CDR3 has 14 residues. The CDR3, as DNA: TGTGCCAGCAGCCAAGCAGGGAAAAATTCACCCCTCCACTTT. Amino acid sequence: CASSQAGKNSPLHF.

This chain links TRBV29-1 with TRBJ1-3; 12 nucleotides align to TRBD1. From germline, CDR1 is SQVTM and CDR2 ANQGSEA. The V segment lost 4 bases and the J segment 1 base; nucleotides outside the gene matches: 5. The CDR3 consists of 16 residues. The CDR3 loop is CSVGGGQGASGNTIYF. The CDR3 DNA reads TGCAGCGTTGGAGGGGGACAGGGGGCTTCTGGAAACACCATATATTTT.

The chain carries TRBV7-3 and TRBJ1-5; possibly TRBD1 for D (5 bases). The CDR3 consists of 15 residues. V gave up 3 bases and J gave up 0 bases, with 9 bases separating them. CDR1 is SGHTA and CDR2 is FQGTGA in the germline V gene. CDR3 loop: CASSLVGGSNQPQHF. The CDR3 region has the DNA TGTGCCAGCAGCTTGGTCGGGGGTAGCAATCAGCCCCAGCATTTT.

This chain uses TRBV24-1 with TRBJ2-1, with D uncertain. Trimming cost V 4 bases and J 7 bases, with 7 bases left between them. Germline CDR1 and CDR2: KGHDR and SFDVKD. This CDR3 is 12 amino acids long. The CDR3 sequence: CATSERQNEQFF. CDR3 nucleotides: TGTGCCACCAGTGAGCGGCAGAATGAGCAGTTCTTC.

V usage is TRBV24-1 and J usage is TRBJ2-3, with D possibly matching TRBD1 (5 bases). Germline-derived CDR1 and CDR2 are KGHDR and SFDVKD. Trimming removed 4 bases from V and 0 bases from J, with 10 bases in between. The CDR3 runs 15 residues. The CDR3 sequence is CATSDPKGSTDTQYF. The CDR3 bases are TGTGCCACCAGTGACCCCAAGGGGAGCACAGATACGCAGTATTTT.

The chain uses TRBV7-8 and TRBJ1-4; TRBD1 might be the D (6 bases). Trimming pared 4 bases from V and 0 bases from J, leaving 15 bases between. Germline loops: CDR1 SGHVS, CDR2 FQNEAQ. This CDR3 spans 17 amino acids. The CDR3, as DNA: TGTGCCAGCAGCTCCCAACGAGGGGGAACAACTAATGAAAAACTGTTTTTT. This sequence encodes CASSSQRGGTTNEKLFF.